Below are 27 T cell receptor beta chains sequenced from a single sample in a study of beta chain features in type 1 diabetes. Since all of the isolated RNA was reverse transcribed, expressed TCRB transcripts were what got sequenced. Libraries were prepared by immunoSEQ multiplex PCR; TCRdb keeps only in-frame clonotypes and omits some of them. The profile shows some 150,000 clones, more than 9% of them singletons. The sequenced material came from naive CD4+ T cells from blood. The receptors originated from a young man in good health.

V gene TRBV7-7 combines with J gene TRBJ2-3; 10 bases map to TRBD1. The CDR3 has 15 amino acids. With V trimmed by 5 bases and J by 0 bases, 2 bases remained unmatched. Germline assignment: CDR1 SSHAT and CDR2 FNYEAQ (reference sequence). The CDR3 sequence: CASSLDRGSTDTQYF. CDR3 DNA: TGTGCCAGCAGCCTGGACAGGGGGAGCACAGATACGCAGTATTTT.

This clone was seen only a few times. This chain uses TRBV18 with TRBJ2-7; a weak D match, TRBD2 (6 bases). This CDR3 has 13 residues. V lost 1 base and J lost 5, with 9 bases in between. Germline loops: CDR1 KGHSH, CDR2 LQKENI. As DNA, the CDR3 is TGTGCCAGCTCACCACTGGGAGGCGACGAGCAGTACTTC. Translating it yields CASSPLGGDEQYF.

V and J are TRBV7-2 and TRBJ1-5; a possible D gene is TRBD1 (5 bases). V was cut by 5 bases and J by 1 base, with 12 bases left in between. Germline assignment: CDR1 SGHTA and CDR2 FQGNSA. The length of the CDR3 is 15 residues. The DNA of the CDR3 is TGTGCCAGCAGCCCCACCGACAGAAGCAATCAGCCCCAGCATTTT. Translating it yields CASSPTDRSNQPQHF.

This clone has just one count. V usage is TRBV7-3 and J usage is TRBJ2-5; TRBD1 is a possible D gene (5 bases). This CDR3 spans 13 amino acids. The germline V and J ends were trimmed by 3 bases and 5 bases, with 10 bases remaining between them. CDR1 is SGHTA, CDR2 FQGTGA, per germline. CDR3 amino acids: CASSFGATETQYF. The DNA of the CDR3 is TGTGCCAGCAGCTTTGGGGCGACGGAGACCCAGTACTTC.

This clone was detected only a few times. The J gene is TRBJ1-2, the V gene TRBV4-3, with D perhaps matching TRBD1 (6 bases). This CDR3 comprises 15 residues. V lost 1 base to trimming and J lost 0 bases, with 9 bases between them. From germline, CDR1 is LGHNA and CDR2 YSLEER. The CDR3 DNA follows: TGCGCCAGCAGCCAAGGAGGGGGATCTAACTATGGCTACACCTTC. It yields the protein CASSQGGGSNYGYTF.

This chain joins TRBV6-1 and TRBJ2-2, with D possibly TRBD2 on 6 matching bases. CDR1 MNHNS and CDR2 SASEGT come from the germline V gene. The CDR3 is 15 amino acids. V was shortened by 4 bases and J by 6 bases, with 15 bases between the two germline ends. The CDR3 loop reads CASSAAQGGPGELFF. The CDR3 coding sequence is TGTGCCAGCAGTGCAGCCCAGGGAGGTCCCGGGGAGCTGTTTTTT.

On this clone: In the same sample, other DNA sequences code for this CDR3. The chain is built from TRBV18 and TRBJ1-2; perhaps TRBD1 as D (5 bases). Trimming left V 6 bases short and J 3 bases short, with 11 bases between. The CDR3 has 13 residues. Germline assignment: CDR1 KGHSH and CDR2 LQKENI. Here the CDR3 DNA reads TGTGCCAGCTCGCCAGACAGAGACTATGGCTACACCTTC. Its protein product is CASSPDRDYGYTF. Combining the CDR3 with reference TRBV18 and TRBJ1-2 gives the whole variable domain NAGVMQNPRHLVRRRGQEARLRCSPMKGHSHVYWYRQLPEEGLKFMVYLQKENIIDESGMPKERFSAEFPKEGPSILRIQQVVRGDSAAYFCASSPDRDYGYTFGSGTRLTVV.

This clone occurred a few times. This chain links TRBV7-2 with TRBJ2-3; 11 bases match TRBD1. The CDR3 loop spans 14 amino acids. Germline assignment: CDR1 SGHTA and CDR2 FQGNSA. J lost 3 bases, V lost 4 bases, and 0 bases had no gene match. CDR3 coding DNA: TGTGCCAGCAGCTGGGACAGGGGGACAGATACGCAGTATTTT. It encodes CASSWDRGTDTQYF.

This clone was picked up a small number of times. The chain carries TRBV28 and TRBJ2-1; 13 bases are a match to TRBD2. This CDR3 spans 15 amino acids. Germline CDR1 reads MDHEN; CDR2 reads SYDVKM. V dropped 5 bases and J dropped 10; count of bases not matched to a gene: 8. Here the CDR3 reads CASSRTSGGAVEQFF. The CDR3 DNA follows: TGTGCCAGCAGTCGAACTAGCGGGGGGGCTGTCGAGCAGTTCTTC.

This clone appeared a few times. This chain joins TRBV28 and TRBJ2-7, with 9 bases aligning to TRBD1. This CDR3 comprises 14 residues. Losses at the gene ends were 6 bases for V and 2 bases for J; bases not matched to a gene: 5. Germline V lookup: CDR1 MDHEN, CDR2 SYDVKM. CDR3: CASSTGTGTYEQYF. CDR3 nucleotide sequence: TGTGCCAGCAGCACCGGGACAGGGACCTACGAGCAGTACTTC.

This chain connects TRBV5-6 to TRBJ1-2; D ambiguous. This CDR3 comprises 17 residues. Germline CDR1 reads SGHDT; CDR2 reads YYEEEE. Trimming cost V 0 bases and J 10 bases, with 25 bases left between them. The CDR3 DNA reads TGTGCCAGCAGCTTGGCCGGGGTCGGCATCGGGGTTATGCTCTACACCTTC. It specifies CASSLAGVGIGVMLYTF.

This sequence joins TRBV6-5 and TRBJ1-1, with 11 bases matching TRBD1. The CDR3 spans 15 residues. Germline V gene lookup returns CDR1 MNHEY and CDR2 SVGAGI. V lost 6 bases and J lost 4; bases outside the gene matches: 7. CDR3 in amino acids: CASSLEGTGGTEAFF. The CDR3 DNA reads as TGTGCCAGCAGCCTAGAGGGGACAGGGGGCACTGAAGCTTTCTTT.

V gene TRBV30 combines with J gene TRBJ2-7; 12 bases line up with TRBD2. Germline lookup yields CDR1 GTSNPN and CDR2 SVGIG (reference sequence). CDR3 length equals 17 residues. The V segment lost 8 bases and the J segment 2 bases; nucleotides outside the gene matches: 16. As DNA, the CDR3 is TGTGCCGGTCGGCTAGCGGGGGGGCAACCTTCGCCCTACGAGCAGTACTTC. This codes for CAGRLAGGQPSPYEQYF.

A few counts support this clone. The V and J genes are TRBV7-2 and TRBJ1-1; the D gene is possibly TRBD1 (6 bases). Germline assignment: CDR1 SGHTA and CDR2 FQGNSA. The CDR3 covers 13 residues. Trimming shortened V by 7 bases and J by 3 bases, and 12 bases separated the two germline ends. The CDR3 region is CASTITGYTEAFF. As DNA, the CDR3 is TGTGCCAGCACCATAACAGGGTACACTGAAGCTTTCTTT.

This clone was recorded a few times. The V and J genes are TRBV6-4 and TRBJ1-6; D might be TRBD1 (5 bases). CDR3 length: 16 amino acids. Trimming left V 3 bases short and J 6 bases short, with 15 bases between. The V gene's germline CDR1 is MRHNA and CDR2 SNTAGT. DNA of the CDR3: TGTGCCAGCAGTGAGTTCCCCCTGCAGGGTAATTCACCCCTCCACTTT. Translation gives CASSEFPLQGNSPLHF.

This clone was recorded a few times. The V and J genes are TRBV5-1 and TRBJ2-5, with 7 bases identical to TRBD1. Germline V gives CDR1 SGHRS, CDR2 YFSETQ. V dropped 3 bases and J dropped 5; count of bases not matched to a gene: 7. The CDR3 is made up of 14 amino acids. The CDR3 region is CASSSNDRAETQYF. The CDR3 bases are TGCGCCAGCAGCTCTAACGACAGGGCGGAGACCCAGTACTTC.

The chain recombines TRBV28 with TRBJ1-2; 9 positions agree with TRBD1. V was pared by 2 bases and J by 0 bases, with 10 bases of the junction left unmatched. Germline loops: CDR1 MDHEN, CDR2 SYDVKM. The length of the CDR3 is 18 residues. The CDR3 DNA reads as TGTGCCAGCAGTTTAACCACCGGGACAGGGCAAGCTAACTATGGCTACACCTTC. Encoded protein: CASSLTTGTGQANYGYTF.

This chain links TRBV5-4 with TRBJ1-2; perhaps TRBD1 as D (6 bases). CDR1 and CDR2 from the germline V gene are SGHNT and YYREEE (reference sequence). V was clipped by 5 bases and J by 0 bases, with 8 bases between them. CDR3 length equals 13 residues. The CDR3 loop reads CASRQGANYGYTF. CDR3 nucleotide sequence: TGTGCCAGCAGACAGGGAGCTAACTATGGCTACACCTTC.

This clone was detected only a few times. This chain joins TRBV18 and TRBJ2-5; perhaps TRBD2 as D (6 bases). The CDR3 consists of 14 residues. V lost 2 bases and J 5 bases, leaving 12 bases between the germline ends. Germline CDR1 is KGHSH and CDR2 is LQKENI. CDR3 bases: TGTGCCAGCTCACCAACCGGGGCGGGGGAGACCCAGTACTTC. As protein: CASSPTGAGETQYF.

This clone has just a few counts. The gene calls are TRBV2 and TRBJ2-5, with TRBD1 as a possible D gene (5 bases). The V gene's germline CDR1 is SNHLY and CDR2 FYNNEI. CDR3 length equals 15 residues. V dropped 1 base and J dropped 2 bases, with 11 bases sitting between them. The DNA of the CDR3 is TGTGCCAGCAGTGAAGAAGGGGCAGGGCAAGAGACCCAGTACTTC. As protein: CASSEEGAGQETQYF.

This chain connects TRBV29-1 to TRBJ1-2; TRBD1 matches at 7 bases. The CDR3 spans 14 residues. Germline values: CDR1 SQVTM, CDR2 ANQGSEA. Trimming at V came to 4 bases and at J to 6 bases, leaving 11 bases not matched to a gene. The CDR3 DNA reads TGCAGCGTTGGATATGACAGGGCTGACCATGGCTACACCTTC. It yields the protein CSVGYDRADHGYTF.

V usage is TRBV29-1 and J usage is TRBJ2-5, with D tentatively TRBD2 (5 bases). Deletions cut 4 bases from V and 6 bases from J, with 18 bases between. Per the germline V gene, CDR1 is SQVTM and CDR2 is ANQGSEA. The length of the CDR3 is 14 residues. The CDR3 is CSVALDSSLQTQYF. The CDR3 DNA is TGCAGCGTTGCCTTGGACTCTTCTCTTCAGACCCAGTACTTC.

Only a few counts were recorded for this clone. The chain recombines TRBV7-2 with TRBJ2-7, with D possibly matching TRBD1 (6 bases). The CDR3 extends over 13 amino acids. V lost 1 base and J 7 bases, leaving 11 bases between the germline ends. CDR1 is SGHTA, CDR2 FQGNSA, per germline. CDR3 loop: CASSLVSGDEQYF. CDR3 in DNA: TGTGCCAGCAGCTTAGTTTCAGGGGATGAGCAGTACTTC.

This clone was observed a few times. The sample has other DNA sequences that encode this CDR3 too. This rearrangement joins TRBV5-1 to TRBJ2-3; 7 bases line up with TRBD2. CDR1 SGHRS and CDR2 YFSETQ come from the germline V gene. CDR3 size: 14 residues. With 3 bases clipped from V and 1 base from J, the junction kept 2 bases outside the gene matches. The CDR3 bases are TGCGCCAGCAGCTATGGGGGGGGCACAGATACGCAGTATTTT. Protein product: CASSYGGGTDTQYF.

This clone was seen many times. The chain employs TRBV28 and TRBJ2-7, with 7 bases lining up with TRBD1. The CDR3 sequence is 14 residues long. The trim removed 10 bases at V and 3 bases at J, leaving 12 bases unmatched. Germline CDR1 and CDR2: MDHEN and SYDVKM. CDR3 nucleotide sequence: TGTGCCATGTCCCCGGGACAGAGATACTACGAGCAGTACTTC. It specifies CAMSPGQRYYEQYF. Full variable domain (remainder filled in from reference TRBV28 and TRBJ2-7): DVKVTQSSRYLVKRTGEKVFLECVQDMDHENMFWYRQDPGLGLRLIYFSYDVKMKEKGDIPEGYSVSREKKERFSLILESASTNQTSMYLCAMSPGQRYYEQYFGPGTRLTVT.

This chain connects TRBV30 to TRBJ1-5, with a tentative D call TRBD1 (5 bases). The CDR3 covers 15 residues. Germline CDR1 GTSNPN, CDR2 SVGIG (reference sequence). The germline V and J ends were trimmed by 0 bases and 0 bases, with 9 bases remaining between them. The CDR3 bases are TGTGCCTGGAGTGTAGGGGTTAGTAGCAATCAGCCCCAGCATTTT. It codes for CAWSVGVSSNQPQHF.

The chain is built from TRBV18 and TRBJ2-1, with TRBD1 identical over 12 bases. The ends lost 6 bases at V and 6 bases at J; junction bases unmatched: 6. Germline V lookup: CDR1 KGHSH, CDR2 LQKENI. The CDR3 loop spans 15 amino acids. The CDR3 loop is CASSPGQGAANEQFF. The CDR3 DNA reads as TGTGCCAGCTCTCCGGGACAGGGGGCAGCCAATGAGCAGTTCTTC.